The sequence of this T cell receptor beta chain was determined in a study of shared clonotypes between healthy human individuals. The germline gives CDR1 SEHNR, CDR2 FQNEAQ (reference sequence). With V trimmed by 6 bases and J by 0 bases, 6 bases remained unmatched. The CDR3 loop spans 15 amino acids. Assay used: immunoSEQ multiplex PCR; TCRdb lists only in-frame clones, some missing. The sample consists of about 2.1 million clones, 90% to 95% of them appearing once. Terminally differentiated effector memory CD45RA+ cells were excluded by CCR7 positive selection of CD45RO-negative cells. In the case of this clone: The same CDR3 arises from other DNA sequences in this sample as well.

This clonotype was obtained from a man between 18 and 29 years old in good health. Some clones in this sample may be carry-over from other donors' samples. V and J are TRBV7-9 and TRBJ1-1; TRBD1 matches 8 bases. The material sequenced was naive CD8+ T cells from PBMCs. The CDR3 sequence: CASSTRQGLNTEAFF. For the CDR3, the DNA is TGTGCCAGCAGTACCCGACAGGGGTTGAACACTGAAGCTTTCTTT.